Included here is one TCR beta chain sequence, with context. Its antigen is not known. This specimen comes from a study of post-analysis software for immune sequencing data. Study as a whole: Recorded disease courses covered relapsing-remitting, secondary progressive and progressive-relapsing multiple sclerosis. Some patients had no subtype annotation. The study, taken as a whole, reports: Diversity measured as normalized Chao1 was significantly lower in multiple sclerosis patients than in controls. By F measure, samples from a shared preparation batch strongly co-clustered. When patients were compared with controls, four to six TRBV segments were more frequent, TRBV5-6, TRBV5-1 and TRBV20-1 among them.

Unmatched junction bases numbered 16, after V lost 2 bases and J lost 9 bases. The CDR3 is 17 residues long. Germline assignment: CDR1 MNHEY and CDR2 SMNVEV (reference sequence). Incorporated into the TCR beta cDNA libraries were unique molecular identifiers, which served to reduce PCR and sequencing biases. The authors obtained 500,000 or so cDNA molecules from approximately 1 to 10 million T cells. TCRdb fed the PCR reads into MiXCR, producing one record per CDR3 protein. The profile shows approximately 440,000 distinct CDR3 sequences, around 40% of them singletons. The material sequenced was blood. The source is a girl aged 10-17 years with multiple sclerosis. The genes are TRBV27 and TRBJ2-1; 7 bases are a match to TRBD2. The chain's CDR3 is CASSLRGYGRETGEQFF. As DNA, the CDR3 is TGTGCCAGCAGTTTAAGGGGCTATGGGCGGGAGACGGGTGAGCAGTTCTTC.